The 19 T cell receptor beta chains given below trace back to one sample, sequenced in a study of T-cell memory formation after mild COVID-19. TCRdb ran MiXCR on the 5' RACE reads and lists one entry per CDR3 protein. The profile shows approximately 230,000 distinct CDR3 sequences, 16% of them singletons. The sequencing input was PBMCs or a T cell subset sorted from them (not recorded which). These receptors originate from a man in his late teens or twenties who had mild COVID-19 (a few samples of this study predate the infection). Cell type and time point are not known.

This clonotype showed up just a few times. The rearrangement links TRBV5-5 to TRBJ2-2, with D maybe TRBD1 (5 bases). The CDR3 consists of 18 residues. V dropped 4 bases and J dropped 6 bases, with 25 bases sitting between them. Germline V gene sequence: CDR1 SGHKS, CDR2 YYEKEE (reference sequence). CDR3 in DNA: TGTGCCAGCAGCCTGCGTTGGGTCACGCAGGGCTCTCCCGGGGAGCTGTTTTTT. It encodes CASSLRWVTQGSPGELFF. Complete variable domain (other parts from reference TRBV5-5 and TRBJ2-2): DAGVTQSPTHLIKTRGQQVTLRCSPISGHKSVSWYQQVLGQGPQFIFQYYEKEERGRGNFPDRFSARQFPNYSSELNVNALLLGDSALYLCASSLRWVTQGSPGELFFGEGSRLTVL.

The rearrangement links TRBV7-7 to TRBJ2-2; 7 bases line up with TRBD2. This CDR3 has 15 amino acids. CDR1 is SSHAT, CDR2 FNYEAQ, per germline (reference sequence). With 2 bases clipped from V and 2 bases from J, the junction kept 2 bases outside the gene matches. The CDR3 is CASSLLADNTGELFF. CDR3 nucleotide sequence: TGTGCCAGCAGCTTACTAGCGGACAACACCGGGGAGCTGTTTTTT.

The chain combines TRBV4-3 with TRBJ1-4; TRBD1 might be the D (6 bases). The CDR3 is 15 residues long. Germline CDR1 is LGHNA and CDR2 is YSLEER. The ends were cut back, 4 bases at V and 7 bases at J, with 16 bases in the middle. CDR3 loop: CASSRSSGAREKLFF. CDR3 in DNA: TGCGCCAGCAGCCGTTCCTCAGGGGCGCGTGAAAAACTGTTTTTT.

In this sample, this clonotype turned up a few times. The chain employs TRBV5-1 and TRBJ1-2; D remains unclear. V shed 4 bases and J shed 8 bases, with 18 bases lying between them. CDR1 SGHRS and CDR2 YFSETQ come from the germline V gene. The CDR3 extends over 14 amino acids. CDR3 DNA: TGCGCCAGCAGCCTTCTCCGTCAATCTGGAGGCTACACCTTC. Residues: CASSLLRQSGGYTF.

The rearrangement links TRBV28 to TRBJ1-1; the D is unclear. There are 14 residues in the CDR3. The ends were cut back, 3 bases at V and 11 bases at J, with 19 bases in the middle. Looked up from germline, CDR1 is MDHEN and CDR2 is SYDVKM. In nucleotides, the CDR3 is TGTGCCAGCAGTTTGGTCAGGATGGCCGCCGGGGCTTTCTTT. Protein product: CASSLVRMAAGAFF.

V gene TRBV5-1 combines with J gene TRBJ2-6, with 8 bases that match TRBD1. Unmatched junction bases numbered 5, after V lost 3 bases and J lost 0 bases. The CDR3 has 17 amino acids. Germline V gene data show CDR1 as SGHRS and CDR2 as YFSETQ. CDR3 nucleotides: TGCGCCAGCAGCTCCAGGGGGCCCGACTCTGGGGCCAACGTCCTGACTTTC. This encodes CASSSRGPDSGANVLTF.

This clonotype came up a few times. The CDR3 region is CASSETGIYGYTF. The CDR3, as DNA: TGTGCCAGCAGTGAGACAGGGATCTATGGCTACACCTTC. The chain links TRBV12-3 or TRBV12-4 to TRBJ1-2; 7 positions agree with TRBD1. V lost 5 bases and J lost 4; bases outside the gene matches: 4. The CDR3 has 13 residues.

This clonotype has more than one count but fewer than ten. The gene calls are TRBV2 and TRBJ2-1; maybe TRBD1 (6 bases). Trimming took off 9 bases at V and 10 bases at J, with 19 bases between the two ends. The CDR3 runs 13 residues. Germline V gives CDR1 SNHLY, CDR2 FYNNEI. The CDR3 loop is CARSETGGIEQFF. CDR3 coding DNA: TGTGCCAGATCCGAGACAGGTGGTATCGAGCAGTTCTTC.

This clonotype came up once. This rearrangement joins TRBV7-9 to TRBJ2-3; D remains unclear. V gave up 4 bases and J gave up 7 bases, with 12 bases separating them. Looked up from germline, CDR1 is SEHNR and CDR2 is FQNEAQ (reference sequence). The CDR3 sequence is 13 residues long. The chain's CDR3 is CASSSAALNTQYF. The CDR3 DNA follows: TGTGCCAGCAGCTCCGCGGCGCTTAATACGCAGTATTTT. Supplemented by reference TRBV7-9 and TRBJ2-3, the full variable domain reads DTGVSQNPRHKITKRGQNVTFRCDPISEHNRLYWYRQTLGQGPEFLTYFQNEAQLEKSRLLSDRFSAERPKGSFSTLEIQRTEQGDSAMYLCASSSAALNTQYFGPGTRLTVL.

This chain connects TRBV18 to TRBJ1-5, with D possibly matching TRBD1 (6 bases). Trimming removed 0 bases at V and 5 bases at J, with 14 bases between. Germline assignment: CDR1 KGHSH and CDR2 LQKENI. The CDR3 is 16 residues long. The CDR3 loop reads CASSPPGGADYQPQHF. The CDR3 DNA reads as TGTGCCAGCTCACCACCGGGGGGGGCGGATTATCAGCCCCAGCATTTT. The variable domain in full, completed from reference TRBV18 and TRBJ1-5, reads NAGVMQNPRHLVRRRGQEARLRCSPMKGHSHVYWYRQLPEEGLKFMVYLQKENIIDESGMPKERFSAEFPKEGPSILRIQQVVRGDSAAYFCASSPPGGADYQPQHFGDGTRLSIL.

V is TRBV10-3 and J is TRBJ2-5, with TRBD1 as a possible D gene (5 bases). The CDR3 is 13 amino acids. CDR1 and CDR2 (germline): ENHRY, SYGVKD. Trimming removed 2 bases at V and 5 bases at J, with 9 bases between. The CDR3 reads CAISEQGPETQYF. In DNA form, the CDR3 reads TGTGCCATCAGTGAGCAGGGTCCCGAGACCCAGTACTTC.

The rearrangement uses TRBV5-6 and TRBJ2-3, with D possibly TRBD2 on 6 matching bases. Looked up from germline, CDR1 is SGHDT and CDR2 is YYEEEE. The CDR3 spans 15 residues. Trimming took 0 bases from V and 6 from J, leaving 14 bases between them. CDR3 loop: CASSLAFGGSDTQYF. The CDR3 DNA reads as TGTGCCAGCAGCTTGGCTTTTGGAGGGTCGGATACGCAGTATTTT.

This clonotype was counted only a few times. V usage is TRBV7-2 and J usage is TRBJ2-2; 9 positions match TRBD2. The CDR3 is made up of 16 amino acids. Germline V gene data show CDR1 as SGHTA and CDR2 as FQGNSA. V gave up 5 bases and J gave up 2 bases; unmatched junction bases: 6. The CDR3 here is CASSESGGYNTGELFF. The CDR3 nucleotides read TGTGCCAGCAGCGAGAGCGGGGGGTACAACACCGGGGAGCTGTTTTTT.

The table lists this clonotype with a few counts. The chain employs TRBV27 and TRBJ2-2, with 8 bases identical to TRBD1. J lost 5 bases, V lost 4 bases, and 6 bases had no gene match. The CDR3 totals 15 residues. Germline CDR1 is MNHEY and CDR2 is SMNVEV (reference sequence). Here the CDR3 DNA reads TGTGCCAGCAGTTCCAGGGGGCGCGGAACCGGGGAGCTGTTTTTT. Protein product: CASSSRGRGTGELFF.

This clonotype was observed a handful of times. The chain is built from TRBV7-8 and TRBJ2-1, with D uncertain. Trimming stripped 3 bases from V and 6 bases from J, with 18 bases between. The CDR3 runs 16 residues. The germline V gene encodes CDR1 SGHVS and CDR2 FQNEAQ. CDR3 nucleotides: TGTGCCAGCAGCTTCTCCTTCACCCCCCAAGGCAATGAGCAGTTCTTC. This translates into CASSFSFTPQGNEQFF.

DNA for the CDR3: TGTGCCAGCAGCCCACCCGGGACAGTGAATTGGGCCTCCTACGAGCAGTACTTC. Translated, it gives CASSPPGTVNWASYEQYF. The chain employs TRBV7-9 and TRBJ2-7; 7 bases fit TRBD1. Trimming took 5 bases from V and 0 from J; bases not matched to a gene: 16. The length of the CDR3 is 18 residues. Looked up from germline, CDR1 is SEHNR and CDR2 is FQNEAQ (reference sequence).

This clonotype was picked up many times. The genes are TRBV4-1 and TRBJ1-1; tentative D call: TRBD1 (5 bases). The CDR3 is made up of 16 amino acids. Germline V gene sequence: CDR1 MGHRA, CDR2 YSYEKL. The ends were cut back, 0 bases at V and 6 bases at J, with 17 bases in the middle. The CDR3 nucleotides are TGCGCCAGCAGCCAAGAGTTGGGAGGCCGGGGGGCTGAAGCTTTCTTT. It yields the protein CASSQELGGRGAEAFF.

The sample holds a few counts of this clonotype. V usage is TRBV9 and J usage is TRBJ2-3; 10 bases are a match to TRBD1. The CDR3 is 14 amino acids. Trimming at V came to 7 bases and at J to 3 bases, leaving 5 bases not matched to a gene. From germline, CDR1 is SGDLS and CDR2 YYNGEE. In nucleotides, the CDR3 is TGTGCCAGCTCTCGGGGACAGGGGACAGATACGCAGTATTTT. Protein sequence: CASSRGQGTDTQYF.

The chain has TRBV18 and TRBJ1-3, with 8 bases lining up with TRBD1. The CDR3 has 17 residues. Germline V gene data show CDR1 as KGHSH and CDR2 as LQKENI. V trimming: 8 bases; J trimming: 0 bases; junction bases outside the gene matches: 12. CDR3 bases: TGTGCCAGCCCAATGGACAGGGAACTGTCCTCTGGAAACACCATATATTTT. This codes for CASPMDRELSSGNTIYF. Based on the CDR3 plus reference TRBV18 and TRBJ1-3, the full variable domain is NAGVMQNPRHLVRRRGQEARLRCSPMKGHSHVYWYRQLPEEGLKFMVYLQKENIIDESGMPKERFSAEFPKEGPSILRIQQVVRGDSAAYFCASPMDRELSSGNTIYFGEGSWLTVV.